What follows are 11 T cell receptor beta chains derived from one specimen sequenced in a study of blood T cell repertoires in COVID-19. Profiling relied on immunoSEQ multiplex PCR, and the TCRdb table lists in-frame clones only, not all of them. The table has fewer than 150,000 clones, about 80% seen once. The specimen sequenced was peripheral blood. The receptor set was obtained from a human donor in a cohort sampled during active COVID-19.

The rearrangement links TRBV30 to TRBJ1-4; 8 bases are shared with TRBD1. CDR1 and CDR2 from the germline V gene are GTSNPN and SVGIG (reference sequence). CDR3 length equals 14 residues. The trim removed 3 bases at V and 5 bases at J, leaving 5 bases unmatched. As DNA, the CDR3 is TGTGCCTGGAGCACAGGGGGATCGAATGAAAAACTGTTTTTT. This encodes CAWSTGGSNEKLFF.

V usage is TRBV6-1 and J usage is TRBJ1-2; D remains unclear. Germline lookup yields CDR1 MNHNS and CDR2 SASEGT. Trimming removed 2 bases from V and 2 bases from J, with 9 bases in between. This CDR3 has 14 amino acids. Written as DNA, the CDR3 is TGTGCCAGCAGTGAACAGGCGACCAACTATGGCTACACCTTC. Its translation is CASSEQATNYGYTF.

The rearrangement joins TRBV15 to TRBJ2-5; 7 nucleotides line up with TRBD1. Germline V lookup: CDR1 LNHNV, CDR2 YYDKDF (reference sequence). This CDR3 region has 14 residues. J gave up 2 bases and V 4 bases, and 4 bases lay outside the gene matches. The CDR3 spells CATSTDREQETQYF. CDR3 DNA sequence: TGTGCCACCAGCACCGACAGGGAGCAAGAGACCCAGTACTTC.

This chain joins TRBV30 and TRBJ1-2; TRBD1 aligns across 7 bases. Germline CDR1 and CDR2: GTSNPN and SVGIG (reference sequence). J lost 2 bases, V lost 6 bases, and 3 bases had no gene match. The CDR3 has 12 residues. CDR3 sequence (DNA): TGTGCCTGCTACAGGGGAAACTATGGCTACACCTTC. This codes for CACYRGNYGYTF.

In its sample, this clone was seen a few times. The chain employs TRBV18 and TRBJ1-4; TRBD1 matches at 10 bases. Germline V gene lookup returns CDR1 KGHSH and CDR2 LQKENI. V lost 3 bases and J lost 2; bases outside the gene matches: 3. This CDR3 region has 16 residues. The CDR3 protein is CASSPDRGRTNEKLFF. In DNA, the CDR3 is TGTGCCAGCTCACCCGACAGGGGGCGCACTAATGAAAAACTGTTTTTT.

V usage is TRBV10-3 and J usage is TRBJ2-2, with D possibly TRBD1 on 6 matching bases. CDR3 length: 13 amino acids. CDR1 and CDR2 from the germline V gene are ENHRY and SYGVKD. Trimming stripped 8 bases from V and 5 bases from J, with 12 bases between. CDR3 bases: TGTGCCATCGCAGGGGCGGAAACCGGGGAGCTGTTTTTT. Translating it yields CAIAGAETGELFF.

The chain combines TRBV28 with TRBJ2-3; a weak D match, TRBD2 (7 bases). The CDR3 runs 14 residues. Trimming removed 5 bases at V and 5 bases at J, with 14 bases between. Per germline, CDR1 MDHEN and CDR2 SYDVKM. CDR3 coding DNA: TGTGCCAGCAGTCCCCAGGGGAGGGGAGATACGCAGTATTTT. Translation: CASSPQGRGDTQYF.

The CDR3 loop is CASSLIQSGGRQETQYF. The CDR3 nucleotides read TGTGCCAGCAGCTTAATTCAGTCGGGGGGGCGACAAGAGACCCAGTACTTC. V gene TRBV7-6 combines with J gene TRBJ2-5, with 8 bases identical to TRBD2. Germline V CDR1 and CDR2: SGHVS, FNYEAQ. There are 17 residues in the CDR3. Trimming removed 2 bases from V and 2 bases from J; junction bases left unmatched: 10.

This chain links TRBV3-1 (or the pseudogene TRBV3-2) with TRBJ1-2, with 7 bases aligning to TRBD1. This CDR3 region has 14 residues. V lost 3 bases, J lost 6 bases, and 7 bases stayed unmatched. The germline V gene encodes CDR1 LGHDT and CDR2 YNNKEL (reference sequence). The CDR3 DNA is TGTGCCAGCAGCCAGGACGGCAGGGGGGATGGCTACACCTTC. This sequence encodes CASSQDGRGDGYTF.

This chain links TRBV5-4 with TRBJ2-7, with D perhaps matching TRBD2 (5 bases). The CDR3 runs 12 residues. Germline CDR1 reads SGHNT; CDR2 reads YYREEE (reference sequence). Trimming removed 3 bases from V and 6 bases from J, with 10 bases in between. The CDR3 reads CASSSDGVEQYF. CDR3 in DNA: TGTGCCAGCAGCTCGGACGGGGTCGAGCAGTACTTC.

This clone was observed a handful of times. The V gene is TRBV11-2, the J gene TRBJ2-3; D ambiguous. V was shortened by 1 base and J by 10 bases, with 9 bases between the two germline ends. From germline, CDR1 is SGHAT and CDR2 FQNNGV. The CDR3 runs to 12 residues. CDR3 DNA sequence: TGTGCCAGCAGCTTAGTCGCCAGGCCGCAGTATTTT. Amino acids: CASSLVARPQYF.